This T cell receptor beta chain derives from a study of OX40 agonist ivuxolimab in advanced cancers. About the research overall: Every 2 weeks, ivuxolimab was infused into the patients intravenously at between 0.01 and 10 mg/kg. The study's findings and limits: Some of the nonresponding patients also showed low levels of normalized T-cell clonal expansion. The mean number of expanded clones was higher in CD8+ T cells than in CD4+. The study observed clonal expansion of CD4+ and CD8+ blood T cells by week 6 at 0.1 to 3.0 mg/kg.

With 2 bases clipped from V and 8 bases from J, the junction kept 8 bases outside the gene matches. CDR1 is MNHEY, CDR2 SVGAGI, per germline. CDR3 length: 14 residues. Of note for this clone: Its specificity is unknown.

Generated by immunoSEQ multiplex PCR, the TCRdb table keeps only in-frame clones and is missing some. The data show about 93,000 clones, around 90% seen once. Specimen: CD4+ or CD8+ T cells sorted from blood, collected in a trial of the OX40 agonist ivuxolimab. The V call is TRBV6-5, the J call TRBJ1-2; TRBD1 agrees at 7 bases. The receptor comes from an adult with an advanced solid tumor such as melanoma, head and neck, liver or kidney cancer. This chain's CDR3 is CASSYLSQGSGYTF. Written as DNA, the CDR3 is TGTGCCAGCAGTTACCTCTCACAGGGGAGCGGCTACACCTTC.